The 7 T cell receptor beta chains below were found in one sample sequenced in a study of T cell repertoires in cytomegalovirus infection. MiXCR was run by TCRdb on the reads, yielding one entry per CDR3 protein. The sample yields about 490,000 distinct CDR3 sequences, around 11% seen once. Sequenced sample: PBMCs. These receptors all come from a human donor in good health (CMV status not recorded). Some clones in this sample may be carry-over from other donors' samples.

CDR3 in amino acids: CASSPTAGGLAGHGELFF. In nucleotides, the CDR3 is TGTGCCAGCAGCCCCACCGCTGGGGGACTAGCGGGACACGGGGAGCTGTTTTTT. V is TRBV28 and J is TRBJ2-2, with TRBD2 matching 13 bases. This CDR3 is built from 18 residues. Trimming at V came to 6 bases and at J to 7 bases, leaving 14 bases not matched to a gene. Looked up from germline, CDR1 is MDHEN and CDR2 is SYDVKM.

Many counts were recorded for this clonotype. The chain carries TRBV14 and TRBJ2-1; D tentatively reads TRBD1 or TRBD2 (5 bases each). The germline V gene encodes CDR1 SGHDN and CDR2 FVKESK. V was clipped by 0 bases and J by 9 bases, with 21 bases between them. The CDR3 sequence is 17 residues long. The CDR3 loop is CASSQEGMGELRREQFF. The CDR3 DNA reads TGTGCCAGCAGCCAAGAGGGAATGGGGGAGTTAAGACGTGAGCAGTTCTTC.

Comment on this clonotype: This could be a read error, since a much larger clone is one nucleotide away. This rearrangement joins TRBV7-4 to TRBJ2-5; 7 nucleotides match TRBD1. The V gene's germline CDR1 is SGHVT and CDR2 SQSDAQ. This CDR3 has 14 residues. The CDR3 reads CASSVWDSQETQCF. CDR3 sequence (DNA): TGTGCCAGCAGCGTGTGGGACAGCCAAGAGACCCAGTGCTTC.

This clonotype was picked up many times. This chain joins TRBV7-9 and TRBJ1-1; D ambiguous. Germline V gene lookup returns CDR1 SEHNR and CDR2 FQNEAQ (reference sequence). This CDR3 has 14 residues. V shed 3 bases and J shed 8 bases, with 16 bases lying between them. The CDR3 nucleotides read TGTGCCAGCAGCTTCGGCGGGGAGGGAGTAGAAGCTTTCTTT. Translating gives CASSFGGEGVEAFF.

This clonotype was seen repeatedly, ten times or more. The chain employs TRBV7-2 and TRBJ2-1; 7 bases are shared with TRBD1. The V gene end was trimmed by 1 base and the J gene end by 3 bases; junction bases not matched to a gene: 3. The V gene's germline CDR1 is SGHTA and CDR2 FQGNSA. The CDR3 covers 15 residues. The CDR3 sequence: CASSLGQGIYNEQFF. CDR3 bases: TGTGCCAGCAGCTTAGGACAGGGTATCTACAATGAGCAGTTCTTC.

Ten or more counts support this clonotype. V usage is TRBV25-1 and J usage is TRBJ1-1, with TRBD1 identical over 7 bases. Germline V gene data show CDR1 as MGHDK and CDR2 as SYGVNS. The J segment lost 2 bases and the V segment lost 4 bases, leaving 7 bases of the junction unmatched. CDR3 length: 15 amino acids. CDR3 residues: CASSGQTGINTEAFF. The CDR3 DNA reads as TGTGCCAGCAGTGGCCAGACAGGGATCAACACTGAAGCTTTCTTT.

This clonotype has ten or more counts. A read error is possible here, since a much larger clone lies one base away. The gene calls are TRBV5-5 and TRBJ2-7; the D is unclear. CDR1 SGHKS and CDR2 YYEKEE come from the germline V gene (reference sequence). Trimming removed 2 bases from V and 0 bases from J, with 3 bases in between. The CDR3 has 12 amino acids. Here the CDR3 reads CASSLLSYEQYF. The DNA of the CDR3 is TGTGCCAGCAGCTTACTCTCCTACGAGCAGTACTTC.